This TCR beta chain was identified in a study of Graves' ophthalmopathy and Graves' hyperthyroidism listed by TCRdb under 2018. Background for the entire study: Hyperthyroidism was considered stable if no progression to ophthalmopathy occurred within 18 months of follow-up. TCR beta repertoire signatures were used to distinguish Graves' ophthalmopathy from Graves' hyperthyroidism and to predict progression to ophthalmopathy. In total, approximately 140 blood samples were TCR-sequenced: some 40 ophthalmopathy, some 75 hyperthyroidism and roughly 17 hyperthyroidism-to-ophthalmopathy patients. To explore V-J signatures that separate ophthalmopathy from hyperthyroidism, a discovery set of about 98 patients was enrolled, consisting of about 45 with ophthalmopathy and around 57 with stable hyperthyroidism. An independent validation cohort was composed of around 19 hyperthyroidism patients and around 16 patients who later progressed from hyperthyroidism to ophthalmopathy. In about 6 hyperthyroidism patients, T-cell repertoires of thyroid tissue and blood were compared. Following sampling, methimazole starting at 30 mg daily was administered to hyperthyroidism patients, and high-dose intravenous methylprednisolone was administered to ophthalmopathy patients. Broad study findings and their caveats: In cross-validation, the 13-signature model distinguished ophthalmopathy from stable hyperthyroidism with 85% to 90% sensitivity and just under 84% specificity, and in the test set the corresponding values were approximately 79% and 70%. In validation, the model predicted ophthalmopathy progression with nearly 71% sensitivity and 72% to 80% specificity; 12 predicted patients were CT-confirmed with GO in a median of approximately 6.2 months. No statistical method was used to predetermine the sample size, and group allocation was not hidden from the investigators. Most expanded thyroid clonotypes with frequency above 0.001 were also detected in blood, suggesting blood repertoires may reflect the thyroid immune response.

Its CDR3 holds 15 amino acids, cysteine through phenylalanine. Of the read, only the CDR3 DNA is kept; its 45 bases are in frame from base 1. V and J lose 2 bases and 7 bases, and a span of 14 bases separates them. This clonotype has only a few counts. Its antigen specificity is not known. No much larger clonotype is one base removed from it; base qualities were not supplied. Hyperthyroidism patients were newly diagnosed, were aged 18 to 65 years, and had a disease duration under 2 months. Patients with other autoimmune diseases, uncontrolled infections, pregnancy or lactation were excluded. Diagnosis relied on clinical symptoms, serum thyroxine, TRAb, thyroid ultrasound and orbital computed tomography. Total RNA was extracted with Trizol reagent and quality-checked on an Agilent 2100 Bioanalyzer. For repertoire sequencing, TCR beta CDR3 regions were amplified from RNA transcripts. HTBI primers and the Qiagen OneStep RT-PCR kit were used in a first-round RT-PCR, which was followed by a second-round multiplex PCR, size selection and purification. The libraries underwent paired-end sequencing with 100 bp reads on an Illumina HiSeq2000. Per the source publication's procedure: SOAPnuke was used for read processing, and reads with adapters, uncalled bases, a mean Phred below 15, or no exact constant-primer or identifier match were discarded. COPE v1.2.5 was used to merge high-quality paired reads. Each unique nucleotide sequence was defined as a clonotype, and clonotypes were aligned to IMGT TRB V, D and J references with MiTCR v1.1. The analysis was limited to V-J combinations with a frequency above 0.0001, which together covered over 98% of repertoires. A TCR clonal expansion and chaos score per V-J combination was defined as the ratio of F50 clonal expansion to chaos observed in the TCRdist matrix. Welch's t-statistics and random forest were used to reduce features to 10 to 15 V-J combinations, which were fed into a naive Bayes classifier. The Morisita-Horn index was used to measure how similar the thyroid and blood repertoires were. TCRdb trimmed public reads at Q25 via fastp, called clones via MiXCR and kept in-frame beta chains. Records with the same CDR3 protein are collapsed into one entry carrying the most frequent genes and DNA. None of the V and J calls come from the authors' own analysis; TCRdb made them. Across this sample there are around 1,200,000 distinct CDR3 sequences, with 35% to 40% seen only once. Over 8.5% of the sample comes from the top ten.

The sequence was obtained from an adult man with Graves' hyperthyroidism. The sequencing sample was made of peripheral blood or thyroid tissue (not recorded which). The V and J genes are TRBV12-3 or TRBV12-4 and TRBJ1-4; no D gene can be assigned with confidence. The DNA sequence reads TGTGCCAGCAGTTTAAGTCAGCGGGCGGGTGAAAAACTGTTTTTT. This encodes CASSLSQRAGEKLFF.